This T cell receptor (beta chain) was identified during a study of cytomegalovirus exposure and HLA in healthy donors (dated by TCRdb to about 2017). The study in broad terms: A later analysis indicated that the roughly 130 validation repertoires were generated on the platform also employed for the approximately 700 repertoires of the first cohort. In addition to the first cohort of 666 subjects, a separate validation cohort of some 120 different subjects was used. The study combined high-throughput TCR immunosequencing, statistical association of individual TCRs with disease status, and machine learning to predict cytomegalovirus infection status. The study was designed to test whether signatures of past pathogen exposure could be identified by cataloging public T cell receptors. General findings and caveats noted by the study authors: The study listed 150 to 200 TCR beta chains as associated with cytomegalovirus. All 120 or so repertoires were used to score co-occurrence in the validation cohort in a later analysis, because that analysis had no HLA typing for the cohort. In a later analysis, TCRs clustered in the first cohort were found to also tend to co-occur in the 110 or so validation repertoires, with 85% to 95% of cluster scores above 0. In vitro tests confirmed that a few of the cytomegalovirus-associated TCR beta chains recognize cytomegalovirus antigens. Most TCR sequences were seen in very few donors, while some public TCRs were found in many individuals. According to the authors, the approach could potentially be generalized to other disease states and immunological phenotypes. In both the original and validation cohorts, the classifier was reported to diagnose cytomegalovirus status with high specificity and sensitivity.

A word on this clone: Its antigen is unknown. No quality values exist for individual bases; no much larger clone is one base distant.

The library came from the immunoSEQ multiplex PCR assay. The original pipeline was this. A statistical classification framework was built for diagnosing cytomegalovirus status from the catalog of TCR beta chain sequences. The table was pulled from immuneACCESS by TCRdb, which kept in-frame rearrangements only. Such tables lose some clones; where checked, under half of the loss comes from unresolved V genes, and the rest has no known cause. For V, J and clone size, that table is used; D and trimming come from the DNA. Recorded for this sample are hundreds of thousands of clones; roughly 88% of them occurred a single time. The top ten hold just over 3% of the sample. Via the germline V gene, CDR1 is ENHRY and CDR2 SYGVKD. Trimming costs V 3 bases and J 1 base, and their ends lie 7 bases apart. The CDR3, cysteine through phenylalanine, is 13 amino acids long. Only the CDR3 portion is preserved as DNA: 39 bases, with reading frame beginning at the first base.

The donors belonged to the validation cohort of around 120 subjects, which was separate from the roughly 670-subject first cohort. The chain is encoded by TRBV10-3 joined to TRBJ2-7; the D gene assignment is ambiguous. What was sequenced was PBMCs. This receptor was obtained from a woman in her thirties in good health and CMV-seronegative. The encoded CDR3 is CAISDNPSYEQYF. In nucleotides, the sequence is TGTGCCATCAGTGATAACCCGTCCTACGAGCAGTACTTC.